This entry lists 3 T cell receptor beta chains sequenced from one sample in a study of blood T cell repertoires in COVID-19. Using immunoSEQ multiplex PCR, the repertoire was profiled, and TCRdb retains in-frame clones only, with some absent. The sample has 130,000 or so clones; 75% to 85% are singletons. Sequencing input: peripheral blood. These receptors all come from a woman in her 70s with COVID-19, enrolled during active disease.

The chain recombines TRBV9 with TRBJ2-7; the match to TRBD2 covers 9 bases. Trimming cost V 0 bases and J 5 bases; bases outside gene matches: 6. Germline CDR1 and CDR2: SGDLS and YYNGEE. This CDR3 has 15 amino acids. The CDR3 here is CASSVAGGGGDEQYF. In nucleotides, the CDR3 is TGTGCCAGCAGCGTAGCTGGAGGCGGGGGGGACGAGCAGTACTTC.

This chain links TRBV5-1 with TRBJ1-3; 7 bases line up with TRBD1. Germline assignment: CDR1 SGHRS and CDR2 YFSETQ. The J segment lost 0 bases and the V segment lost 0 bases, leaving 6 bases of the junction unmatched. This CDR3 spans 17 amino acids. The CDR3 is CASSLGQGGYSGNTIYF. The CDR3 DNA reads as TGCGCCAGCAGCTTGGGGCAGGGGGGCTACTCTGGAAACACCATATATTTT.

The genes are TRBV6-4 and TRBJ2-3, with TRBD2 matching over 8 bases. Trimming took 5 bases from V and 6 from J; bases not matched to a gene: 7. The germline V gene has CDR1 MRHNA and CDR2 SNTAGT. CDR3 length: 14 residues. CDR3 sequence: CASSTGGAGDTQYF. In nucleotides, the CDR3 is TGTGCCAGCAGTACCGGGGGGGCTGGGGATACGCAGTATTTT.